These 18 T cell receptor beta chains were sequenced from one sample in a study of blood T cells in healthy people across ages. For the second PCR, which ran for about 6 to 11 cycles, a sample-barcoded 5' primer and a J-beta primer mix were used. One entry per CDR3 protein, called by TCRdb with MiXCR from the 5' RACE reads. The repertoire has more than 800,000 distinct CDR3 sequences, under 35% of them found once; the top ten carry 15% to 20%. Specimen: blood. Every receptor here comes from a woman older than 75 in good health.

This clonotype has ten or more counts. The chain carries TRBV7-2 and TRBJ2-3, with no clear D. There are 15 residues in the CDR3. Germline V lookup: CDR1 SGHTA, CDR2 FQGNSA. V dropped 0 bases and J dropped 0 bases, with 7 bases sitting between them. CDR3 amino acids: CASSLARSSTDTQYF. The CDR3 DNA reads as TGTGCCAGCAGCTTAGCGAGGTCTAGCACAGATACGCAGTATTTT. Drawing the rest from reference TRBV7-2 and TRBJ2-3, the complete variable domain is GAGVSQSPSNKVTEKGKDVELRCDPISGHTALYWYRQSLGQGLEFLIYFQGNSAPDKSGLPSDRFSAERTGGSVSTLTIQRTQQEDSAVYLCASSLARSSTDTQYFGPGTRLTVL.

A word on this clonotype: A clone one base away is much larger, so this may be a read error. As DNA, the CDR3 is TGTGCCGGCAGCGTAGCTGTGGATGGCTACACCTTC. As protein: CAGSVAVDGYTF. The V gene is TRBV9, the J gene TRBJ1-2; D remains unclear. From germline, CDR1 is SGDLS and CDR2 YYNGEE. The CDR3 contains 12 residues.

Points on this clonotype: With a much larger clone just one base away, this may be a read error. J is TRBJ2-1 and V is TRBV2, with D perhaps TRBD1 (5 bases). The CDR3 is 17 amino acids. The germline V and J ends were trimmed by 2 bases and 3 bases, with 17 bases remaining between them. Germline V lookup: CDR1 SNHLY, CDR2 FYNNEI. CDR3 residues: CASSEQGESSYYNEQFF. The CDR3 region has the DNA TGTGCCAGCAGTGAACAGGGTGAAAGTTCGTACTACAATGAGCAGTTCTTC.

This clonotype has a handful of counts. A read error may be the cause here, since a much bigger clone is one base away. The chain is built from TRBV5-1 and TRBJ2-7; D tentatively reads TRBD1 or TRBD2 (5 bases each). Germline lookup yields CDR1 SGHRS and CDR2 YFSETQ. The CDR3 sequence is 13 residues long. The V end was cut by 7 bases, the J end by 3 bases, with 14 bases between. The CDR3 region is CASGTFNGYEQYV. DNA for the CDR3: TGCGCCAGCGGGACGTTTAATGGCTACGAGCAGTACGTC.

Comment on this clonotype: This may come from a read error, since a much larger clone is one base off. The gene calls are TRBV11-2 and TRBJ2-1, with a possible D match to TRBD2 (6 bases). The CDR3 consists of 13 residues. The germline V and J ends were trimmed by 5 bases and 13 bases, with 18 bases remaining between them. CDR1 and CDR2 from the germline V gene are SGHAT and FQNNGV. CDR3 in amino acids: CASSLGLVETQFF. The CDR3 DNA reads TGTGCCAGCAGCCTGGGACTCGTAGAGACCCAGTTCTTC. Together with reference TRBV11-2 and TRBJ2-1, the CDR3 gives the full variable domain: EAGVAQSPRYKIIEKRQSVAFWCNPISGHATLYWYQQILGQGPKLLIQFQNNGVVDDSQLPKDRFSAERLKGVDSTLKIQPAKLEDSAVYLCASSLGLVETQFFGPGTRLTVL.

The chain couples TRBV6-2 or TRBV6-3 to TRBJ1-1, with TRBD1 identical over 9 bases. The length of the CDR3 is 17 residues. The ends lost 6 bases at V and 3 bases at J; junction bases unmatched: 14. The germline V gene has CDR1 MNHEY and CDR2 SVGEGT. The CDR3 bases are TGTGCCAGCAGACCTACGATTTTCCGGGACAGGGACACTGAAGCTTTCTTT. It is translated as CASRPTIFRDRDTEAFF.

This clonotype was counted many times. The CDR3 nucleotides read TGTGCCAGCAGTAGGGGGCTTAACTATGGCTACACCTTC. Protein: CASSRGLNYGYTF. The V gene is TRBV6-6, the J gene TRBJ1-2; 7 positions agree with TRBD1. V lost 5 bases and J lost 1; bases outside the gene matches: 1. In germline, CDR1 is MNHNY, CDR2 SVGAGI (reference sequence). CDR3 length: 13 amino acids.

DNA of the CDR3: TGTGCCAGCAGTCCGAGAGAAACGTACGAGCAGTACTTC. It specifies CASSPRETYEQYF. The rearrangement links TRBV27 to TRBJ2-5; D gene unclear. The DNA end is a closer match to TRBJ2-7, so the J assignment may be wrong. There are 13 residues in the CDR3. CDR1 and CDR2 from the germline V gene are MNHEY and SMNVEV (reference sequence).

This clonotype showed up many times. The chain combines TRBV7-9 with TRBJ2-1, with D perhaps TRBD1 or TRBD2 (5 bases each). Trimming left V 5 bases short and J 5 bases short, with 16 bases between. CDR3 size: 15 residues. Germline V gives CDR1 SEHNR, CDR2 FQNEAQ (reference sequence). This chain's CDR3 is CASSPSRGRHNEQFF. As DNA, the CDR3 is TGTGCCAGCAGCCCCAGTCGGGGCCGACACAATGAGCAGTTCTTC.

This clonotype turned up a few times. The chain combines TRBV5-1 with TRBJ2-3, with a tentative D call TRBD1 (6 bases). Trimming removed 4 bases from V and 5 bases from J, with 8 bases in between. The CDR3 totals 12 residues. CDR1 and CDR2 from the germline V gene are SGHRS and YFSETQ. CDR3 in amino acids: CASSQGQDTQYF. DNA of the CDR3: TGCGCCAGCAGCCAGGGACAAGATACGCAGTATTTT.

At least ten counts were recorded for this clonotype. The rearrangement joins TRBV24-1 to TRBJ2-3, with TRBD1 matching over 8 bases. This CDR3 has 13 amino acids. V trimming: 8 bases; J trimming: 2 bases; junction bases outside the gene matches: 2. Germline CDR1 and CDR2: KGHDR and SFDVKD. CDR3 residues: CATTDRVTDTQYF. As DNA, the CDR3 is TGTGCCACCACGGACAGGGTCACAGATACGCAGTATTTT.

In the case of this clonotype: A much larger clone lies a single base off, so this may be a read error. J is TRBJ1-4 and V is TRBV7-2; 7 bases are a match to TRBD1. CDR1 and CDR2 from the germline V gene are SGHTA and FQGNSA. There are 14 residues in the CDR3. Written as DNA, the CDR3 is TGTGCCAGCAGCCCCCGACAGGGCCAGGAAAAACGGTTTTTT. It yields the protein CASSPRQGQEKRFF.

This clonotype was observed at least ten times. This chain joins TRBV12-3 or TRBV12-4 and TRBJ2-5, with 9 bases that match TRBD1. V lost 1 base to trimming and J lost 4 bases; unmatched junction nucleotides: 4. There are 15 residues in the CDR3. CDR3 residues: CASSLGDRDIETQYF. The CDR3 DNA follows: TGTGCCAGCAGTTTAGGGGACAGGGATATAGAGACCCAGTACTTC.

This clonotype came up many times. V and J are TRBV6-5 and TRBJ2-5; no clear D gene. This CDR3 is built from 12 residues. Trimming took 10 bases from V and 0 from J, leaving 9 bases between them. In germline, CDR1 is MNHEY, CDR2 SVGAGI. Here the CDR3 DNA reads TGTGCCACCAGCAACAACCAAGAGACCCAGTACTTC. Amino acids: CATSNNQETQYF.

This clonotype has at least ten counts. This chain connects TRBV7-8 to TRBJ2-4; D tentatively reads TRBD1 or TRBD2 (6 bases each). The CDR3 is 17 amino acids. Trimming removed 2 bases from V and 1 base from J, with 15 bases in between. The V gene's germline CDR1 is SGHVS and CDR2 FQNEAQ. The CDR3 DNA is TGTGCCAGCAGCTTAACAGGGAGTGGAGGGGCCAAAAACATTCAGTACTTC. This codes for CASSLTGSGGAKNIQYF.

V and J are TRBV6-2 or TRBV6-3 and TRBJ1-2, with TRBD1 as a possible D gene (5 bases). This CDR3 has 15 residues. Per the germline V gene, CDR1 is MNHEY and CDR2 is SVGEGT. Trimming stripped 6 bases from V and 4 bases from J, with 18 bases between. The CDR3 protein is CASRGLRGFTYGYTF. CDR3 bases: TGTGCCAGCAGGGGCCTAAGGGGATTCACCTATGGCTACACCTTC.

This clonotype was observed at least ten times. The rearrangement uses TRBV15 and TRBJ2-1; 14 positions match TRBD2. Germline V gene lookup returns CDR1 LNHNV and CDR2 YYDKDF (reference sequence). CDR3 size: 16 residues. V was pared by 1 base and J by 9 bases, with 5 bases of the junction left unmatched. The CDR3 nucleotides read TGTGCCACCAGCAGAGTGACTAGCGGGGGGGCCGGTGAGCAGTTCTTC. It specifies CATSRVTSGGAGEQFF. Looking up the rest from reference TRBV15 and TRBJ2-1 gives the full variable domain: DAMVIQNPRYQVTQFGKPVTLSCSQTLNHNVMYWYQQKSSQAPKLLFHYYDKDFNNEADTPDNFQSRRPNTSFCFLDIRSPGLGDTAMYLCATSRVTSGGAGEQFFGPGTRLTVL.

In its sample, this clonotype was seen many times. J is TRBJ2-1 and V is TRBV6-2 or TRBV6-3; D perhaps matches TRBD1 (6 bases). Trimming left V 7 bases short and J 9 bases short, with 13 bases between. The CDR3 length is 12 residues. CDR1 is MNHEY and CDR2 is SVGEGT in the germline V gene. CDR3 nucleotide sequence: TGTGCCAGCACCTTGGAAGGGGGTGAGCAGTTCTTC. Encoded protein: CASTLEGGEQFF.